These 29 T cell receptor beta chains were all obtained from the same sample, sequenced in a study of identical twins. TCRdb independently ran MiXCR on the 5' RACE reads; one entry per CDR3 protein. This table holds about 200,000 distinct CDR3 sequences, 10% to 13% found once. Sequenced sample: memory T cells sorted from blood. The receptors come from a man aged 50 to 60 in good health.

At least ten counts were recorded for this clonotype. CDR3 nucleotides: TGCAGTGCGGCCGGGTCCTGGATTTTCAATGAGCAGTTCTTC. It yields the protein CSAAGSWIFNEQFF. This chain connects TRBV20-1 to TRBJ2-1; unclear D gene. The CDR3 is 14 amino acids. V dropped 6 bases and J dropped 6 bases, with 18 bases sitting between them. CDR1 and CDR2 from the germline V gene are DFQATT and SNEGSKA (reference sequence).

V is TRBV6-1 and J is TRBJ2-7; 8 bases fit TRBD1. Germline V gene sequence: CDR1 MNHNS, CDR2 SASEGT. The CDR3 runs 17 residues. V lost 2 bases to trimming and J lost 3 bases; unmatched junction nucleotides: 12. CDR3 in DNA: TGTGCCAGCAGTGAACCCCCCGGGGCAGGGGGCTTCTACGAGCAGTACTTC. Translated: CASSEPPGAGGFYEQYF.

The sample holds many counts of this clonotype. V and J are TRBV5-1 and TRBJ2-3; the match to TRBD1 covers 7 bases. CDR1 is SGHRS, CDR2 YFSETQ, per germline. With 7 bases clipped from V and 2 bases from J, the junction kept 4 bases outside the gene matches. The CDR3 has 13 amino acids. CDR3 sequence reads: CASSGTVTDTQYF. The CDR3 nucleotides are TGCGCCAGCTCCGGGACAGTCACAGATACGCAGTATTTT.

This clonotype showed up many times. The CDR3 reads CASSRLRGNTGELFF. The CDR3 nucleotides read TGTGCCAGCAGCCGACTTCGAGGGAACACCGGGGAGCTGTTTTTT. The chain is built from TRBV11-2 and TRBJ2-2; no clear D gene. V lost 5 bases, J lost 1 base, and 11 bases lay in between. The CDR3 runs 15 residues. Germline V lookup: CDR1 SGHAT, CDR2 FQNNGV. Full variable domain (outside the CDR3, taken from reference TRBV11-2 and TRBJ2-2): EAGVAQSPRYKIIEKRQSVAFWCNPISGHATLYWYQQILGQGPKLLIQFQNNGVVDDSQLPKDRFSAERLKGVDSTLKIQPAKLEDSAVYLCASSRLRGNTGELFFGEGSRLTVL.

This clonotype has ten or more counts. V usage is TRBV20-1 and J usage is TRBJ2-7; D is possibly TRBD2 (5 bases). The DNA end is more similar to TRBJ2-1, so the J call may be wrong. Looked up from germline, CDR1 is DFQATT and CDR2 is SNEGSKA (reference sequence). This CDR3 is 13 amino acids long. In nucleotides, the CDR3 is TGCAGTGCTAGGCAGCAGTCAAGAGGGGAGCAGTTCTTC. Its protein product is CSARQQSRGEQFF.

This clonotype turned up a few times. V gene TRBV6-1 combines with J gene TRBJ2-4, with 7 positions matching TRBD1. This CDR3 spans 15 amino acids. V was clipped by 6 bases and J by 4 bases; unmatched bases: 9. Germline assignment: CDR1 MNHNS and CDR2 SASEGT. In DNA form, the CDR3 reads TGTGCCAGCAGCCGCCCCGGGACAGAAAAAAACATTCAGTACTTC. This translates into CASSRPGTEKNIQYF.

This clonotype was recorded a few times. The V gene is TRBV5-6, the J gene TRBJ2-5; D is perhaps TRBD1 (6 bases). Germline V lookup: CDR1 SGHDT, CDR2 YYEEEE. The V and J ends lost 2 bases and 5 bases respectively, with 10 bases between them. The CDR3 has 13 residues. The CDR3 region is CASSFWGRETQYF. CDR3 DNA: TGTGCCAGCAGCTTCTGGGGGCGGGAGACCCAGTACTTC.

At least ten counts were recorded for this clonotype. The chain links TRBV9 to TRBJ2-3, with D perhaps given as TRBD1 or TRBD2 (5 bases each). V lost 4 bases and J 5 bases, leaving 17 bases between the germline ends. The CDR3 extends over 15 amino acids. Germline V gives CDR1 SGDLS, CDR2 YYNGEE. As DNA, the CDR3 is TGTGCCAGCAGCAGAGGGACCCACGGGCGAGATACGCAGTATTTT. Amino acid sequence: CASSRGTHGRDTQYF.

This clonotype was detected ten times or more. The chain employs TRBV6-2 or TRBV6-3 and TRBJ2-1; the match to TRBD2 covers 8 bases. Germline V gene data show CDR1 as MNHEY and CDR2 as SVGEGT. This CDR3 is 17 amino acids long. The ends lost 6 bases at V and 4 bases at J; junction bases unmatched: 14. Written as DNA, the CDR3 is TGTGCCAGCAGCCGCGGGTGGAGCGGGGGTATTTACAATGAGCAGTTCTTC. Its translation: CASSRGWSGGIYNEQFF.

This clonotype came up once. The chain has TRBV7-9 and TRBJ2-7; TRBD2 might be the D (6 bases). The CDR3 runs 13 residues. Germline CDR1 reads SEHNR; CDR2 reads FQNEAQ (reference sequence). The V end lost 11 bases, the J end lost 5 bases, and 19 bases lay between the germline ends. Written as DNA, the CDR3 is TGTGCCGTAAGGAGGGAGGTTAGGGACGAGCAGTACTTC. This encodes CAVRREVRDEQYF.

This clonotype was picked up a small number of times. V usage is TRBV4-1 and J usage is TRBJ1-3, with D maybe TRBD1 (6 bases). V was cut by 1 base and J by 2 bases, with 9 bases left in between. The CDR3 loop spans 15 amino acids. CDR1 is MGHRA and CDR2 is YSYEKL in the germline V gene. The CDR3 sequence: CASSQVGAAGNTIYF. The CDR3, as DNA: TGCGCCAGCAGCCAAGTGGGGGCTGCTGGAAACACCATATATTTT.

This clonotype was detected a few times. The chain carries TRBV7-8 and TRBJ1-2, with D possibly TRBD1 on 6 matching bases. The V end lost 5 bases, the J end lost 1 base, and 17 bases lay between the germline ends. CDR1 is SGHVS and CDR2 is FQNEAQ in the germline V gene. The CDR3 sequence is 16 residues long. The CDR3 DNA reads TGTGCCAGCAGCCGAGATCGAGGACAGATTAACTATGGCTACACCTTC. It yields the protein CASSRDRGQINYGYTF.

The chain combines TRBV20-1 with TRBJ2-7; TRBD1 agrees at 8 bases. Germline values: CDR1 DFQATT, CDR2 SNEGSKA (reference sequence). Unmatched junction bases numbered 4, after V lost 2 bases and J lost 1 base. The CDR3 length is 14 residues. Written as DNA, the CDR3 is TGCAGTGCTAGACGACAGGGGCTTTCCTACGAGCAGTACTTC. Protein sequence: CSARRQGLSYEQYF.

The chain employs TRBV12-3 or TRBV12-4 and TRBJ1-3; D gene uncertain. This CDR3 has 16 residues. V was trimmed by 3 bases and J by 1 base, leaving 13 bases between them. In DNA, the CDR3 is TGTGCCAGCAGTTTTCTGGTAGCTAGTTCTGGAAACACCATATATTTT. It is translated as CASSFLVASSGNTIYF.

In its sample, this clonotype was seen a few times. This rearrangement joins TRBV9 to TRBJ2-7; no reliable D call. The CDR3 is 15 amino acids. CDR1 SGDLS and CDR2 YYNGEE come from the germline V gene. Between the trimmed V and J ends, which lost 1 base and 3 bases, there was a span of 14 bases. The CDR3 spells CASSVYGGFNYEQYF. The DNA for the CDR3 is TGTGCCAGCAGCGTATACGGTGGGTTTAACTACGAGCAGTACTTC.

This clonotype was detected only a few times. The gene calls are TRBV20-1 and TRBJ2-3, with 12 bases identical to TRBD1. The length of the CDR3 is 16 residues. The V gene's germline CDR1 is DFQATT and CDR2 SNEGSKA (reference sequence). The V and J ends lost 0 bases and 5 bases, in that order; junction bases with no gene match: 6. Here the CDR3 reads CSARDRDRGLVDTQYF. The CDR3 DNA follows: TGCAGTGCTAGAGATCGGGACAGGGGGCTTGTAGATACGCAGTATTTT.

In its sample, this clonotype was seen a few times. The chain links TRBV20-1 to TRBJ2-7, with 7 bases identical to TRBD1. Germline CDR1 is DFQATT and CDR2 is SNEGSKA (reference sequence). This CDR3 has 12 residues. The V segment lost 3 bases and the J segment 4 bases; nucleotides outside the gene matches: 3. The CDR3 coding sequence is TGCAGTGCTAGCATACAGGGGTACGAGCAGTACTTC. This encodes CSASIQGYEQYF.

This clonotype occurred a few times. The chain employs TRBV7-2 and TRBJ1-2; 11 bases match TRBD1. CDR1 SGHTA and CDR2 FQGNSA come from the germline V gene. The CDR3 runs to 16 residues. J gave up 2 bases and V 3 bases, and 5 bases lay outside the gene matches. CDR3 sequence (DNA): TGTGCCAGCAGCTTCGGGACAGGGGGGAAAAACTATGGCTACACCTTC. Encoded protein: CASSFGTGGKNYGYTF.

This clonotype was counted between two and nine times. This sequence joins TRBV9 and TRBJ2-3; D tentatively fits TRBD1 or TRBD2 (5 bases each). The CDR3 has 14 residues. CDR1 is SGDLS and CDR2 is YYNGEE in the germline V gene. V lost 4 bases, J lost 6 bases, and 15 bases lay in between. The CDR3 sequence: CASSPNWGSDTQYF. CDR3 nucleotides: TGTGCCAGCAGCCCCAATTGGGGGTCTGATACGCAGTATTTT.

In its sample, this clonotype was seen a few times. A clone one base away is much larger, so this may be a read error. J is TRBJ2-7 and V is TRBV20-1; 9 nucleotides agree with TRBD2. The DNA end is a closer match to TRBJ2-1, so the J assignment may be wrong. Germline V gene lookup returns CDR1 DFQATT and CDR2 SNEGSKA (reference sequence). The CDR3 contains 15 residues. This chain's CDR3 is CSARGSLAGSYEQFF. The DNA for the CDR3 is TGCAGTGCTAGAGGCAGCCTAGCGGGGTCCTACGAGCAGTTCTTC.

The chain combines TRBV7-2 with TRBJ2-1, with 8 bases that match TRBD2. CDR1 SGHTA and CDR2 FQGNSA come from the germline V gene. This CDR3 comprises 16 residues. V dropped 0 bases and J dropped 0; count of bases not matched to a gene: 1. The CDR3 sequence: CASSLAGTSSYNEQFF. DNA of the CDR3: TGTGCCAGCAGCTTAGCCGGGACTAGCTCCTACAATGAGCAGTTCTTC.

CDR3 protein: CASSLRFPYEQYF. The CDR3 nucleotides are TGTGCCAGCAGCTTACGATTTCCCTACGAGCAGTACTTC. V and J are TRBV7-2 and TRBJ2-7; no firm D call. Germline-derived CDR1 and CDR2 are SGHTA and FQGNSA. V was clipped by 2 bases and J by 2 bases, with 7 bases between them. The CDR3 sequence is 13 residues long.

This chain connects TRBV5-1 to TRBJ2-1; maybe TRBD1 (5 bases). V lost 6 bases to trimming and J lost 0 bases, with 13 bases between them. The CDR3 length is 15 residues. Germline CDR1 and CDR2: SGHRS and YFSETQ. CDR3 nucleotides: TGCGCCAGCAACCTACTCGACAGCTCCTACAATGAGCAGTTCTTC. This sequence encodes CASNLLDSSYNEQFF.

Ten or more counts support this clonotype. The chain is built from TRBV5-1 and TRBJ2-3, with 8 nucleotides matching TRBD2. The CDR3 loop spans 15 amino acids. Germline CDR1 SGHRS, CDR2 YFSETQ. V shed 5 bases and J 0 bases; nucleotides not matched to a gene: 5. The CDR3 here is CASRLAAISTDTQYF. In nucleotides, the CDR3 is TGCGCCAGCAGACTAGCGGCCATTAGCACAGATACGCAGTATTTT.

This clonotype was detected only a few times. The CDR3 DNA follows: TGTGCCAGCAGCTTTCGGACAGGGGCGGACGCGGGGAACATTCAGTACTTC. Translating it yields CASSFRTGADAGNIQYF. V usage is TRBV9 and J usage is TRBJ2-4, with 9 bases that match TRBD1. CDR3 length equals 17 residues. The junction had 15 bases not matched to a gene; V was cut back by 4 bases and J by 7 bases. Germline V gives CDR1 SGDLS, CDR2 YYNGEE.

CDR3: CASSLRGDLFF. DNA for the CDR3: TGTGCCAGCAGCTTACGGGGGGACCTGTTCTTC. The gene calls are TRBV7-2 and TRBJ2-1, with 7 nucleotides matching TRBD2. Per the germline V gene, CDR1 is SGHTA and CDR2 is FQGNSA. The CDR3 contains 11 residues. V was pared by 2 bases and J by 15 bases, with 4 bases of the junction left unmatched. The full variable domain, rest sourced from reference TRBV7-2 and TRBJ2-1, is GAGVSQSPSNKVTEKGKDVELRCDPISGHTALYWYRQSLGQGLEFLIYFQGNSAPDKSGLPSDRFSAERTGGSVSTLTIQRTQQEDSAVYLCASSLRGDLFFGPGTRLTVL.

In its sample, this clonotype was seen a few times. The V gene is TRBV6-1, the J gene TRBJ1-1, with 7 bases matching TRBD1. V lost 6 bases and J lost 11; bases outside the gene matches: 24. Germline CDR1 reads MNHNS; CDR2 reads SASEGT. The CDR3 length is 17 residues. CDR3 amino acids: CASRGRAGTAGEGMAFF. The CDR3, as DNA: TGTGCCAGCAGGGGGAGAGCCGGGACAGCCGGGGAGGGTATGGCTTTCTTT.

This clonotype came up many times. The rearrangement uses TRBV5-1 and TRBJ2-2, with D maybe TRBD1 (5 bases). The CDR3 covers 14 residues. Per the germline V gene, CDR1 is SGHRS and CDR2 is YFSETQ. V was cut by 4 bases and J by 3 bases, with 10 bases left in between. The CDR3 DNA reads TGCGCCAGCAGCGCCAGGGTCGACACCGGGGAGCTGTTTTTT. Protein sequence: CASSARVDTGELFF.

The rearrangement joins TRBV5-6 to TRBJ2-5; 10 bases map to TRBD2. The CDR3 totals 14 residues. The V segment lost 5 bases and the J segment 4 bases; nucleotides outside the gene matches: 5. Looked up from germline, CDR1 is SGHDT and CDR2 is YYEEEE. The CDR3 loop is CASRLSGRAETQYF. DNA of the CDR3: TGTGCCAGCAGATTGAGCGGGAGGGCAGAGACCCAGTACTTC.